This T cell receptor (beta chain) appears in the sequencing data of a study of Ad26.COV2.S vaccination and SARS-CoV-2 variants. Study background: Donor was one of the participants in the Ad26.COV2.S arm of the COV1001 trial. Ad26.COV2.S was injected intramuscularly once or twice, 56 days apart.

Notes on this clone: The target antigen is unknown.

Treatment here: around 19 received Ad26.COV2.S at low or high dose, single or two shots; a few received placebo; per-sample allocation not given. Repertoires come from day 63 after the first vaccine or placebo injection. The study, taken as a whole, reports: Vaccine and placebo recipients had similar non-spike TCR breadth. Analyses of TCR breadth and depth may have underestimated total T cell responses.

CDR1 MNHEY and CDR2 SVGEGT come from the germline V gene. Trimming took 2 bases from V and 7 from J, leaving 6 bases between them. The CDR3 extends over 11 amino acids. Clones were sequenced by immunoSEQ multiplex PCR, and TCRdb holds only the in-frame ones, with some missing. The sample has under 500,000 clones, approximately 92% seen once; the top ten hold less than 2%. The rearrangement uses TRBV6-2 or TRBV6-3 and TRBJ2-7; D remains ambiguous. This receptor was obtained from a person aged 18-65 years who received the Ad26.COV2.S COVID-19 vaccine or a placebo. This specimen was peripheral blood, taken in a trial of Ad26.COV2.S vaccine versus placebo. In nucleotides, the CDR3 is TGTGCCAGCAGTTACGTAGGGGAGCAGTACTTC. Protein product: CASSYVGEQYF.